This T cell receptor (beta chain) was observed in a study of Graves' ophthalmopathy and Graves' hyperthyroidism. Study-wide results and caveats: Most thyroid clonotypes with frequency above 0.001 were detected in blood too.

With respect to this clonotype: Its antigen is still unknown.

RNA transcripts yielded amplified TCR beta CDR3 regions. The library came from an HTBI-primed first-round RT-PCR and a second-round multiplex PCR. Via MiXCR, TCRdb re-called the multiplex PCR reads, giving one row per CDR3 protein. The sample lists about 1.2 million distinct CDR3 sequences, about 35% occurring once. The CDR3 length is 14 residues. Germline V gene sequence: CDR1 ENHRY, CDR2 SYGVKD. Trimming pared 10 bases from V and 4 bases from J, leaving 19 bases between. The sequenced sample was peripheral blood or thyroid tissue (not recorded which). The rearrangement joins TRBV10-3 to TRBJ1-2; D might be TRBD1 (5 bases). The receptor was derived from an adult man with Graves' hyperthyroidism. In nucleotides, the CDR3 is TGTGCCAGCAAGGGAGCAGGGAGTAGCTATGGCTACACCTTC. This encodes CASKGAGSSYGYTF.